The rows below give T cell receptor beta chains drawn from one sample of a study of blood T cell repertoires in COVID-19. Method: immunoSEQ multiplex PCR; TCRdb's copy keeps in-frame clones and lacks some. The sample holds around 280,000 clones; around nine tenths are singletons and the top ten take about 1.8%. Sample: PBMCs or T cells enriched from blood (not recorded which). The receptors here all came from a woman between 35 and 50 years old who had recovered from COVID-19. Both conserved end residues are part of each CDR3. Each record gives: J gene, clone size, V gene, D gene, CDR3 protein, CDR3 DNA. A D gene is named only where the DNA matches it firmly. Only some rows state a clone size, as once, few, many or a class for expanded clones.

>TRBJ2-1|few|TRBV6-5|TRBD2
CASSYSSGRVNEQFF
TGTGCCAGCAGTTACTCGAGCGGGAGAGTCAATGAGCAGTTCTTC
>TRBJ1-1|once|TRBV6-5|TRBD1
CASSTIGTGGTEAFF
TGTGCCAGCAGTACGATCGGGACAGGGGGAACTGAAGCTTTCTTT
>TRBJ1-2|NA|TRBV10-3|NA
CAISEGPGALPSYTF
TGTGCCATCAGTGAGGGTCCAGGGGCTTTGCCCTCCTACACCTTC
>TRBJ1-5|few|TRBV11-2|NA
CASSPEGNQPQHF
TGTGCCAGCAGCCCTGAGGGCAATCAGCCCCAGCATTTT
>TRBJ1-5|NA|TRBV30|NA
CAWSLLGGERQPQHF
TGTGCCTGGAGTCTATTAGGGGGGGAGAGGCAGCCCCAGCATTTT
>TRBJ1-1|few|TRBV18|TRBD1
CASQGQRNTEAFF
TGTGCCAGCCAGGGACAGCGGAACACTGAAGCTTTCTTT
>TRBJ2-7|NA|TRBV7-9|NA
CASSSSQGFHEQYF
TGTGCCAGCAGCTCATCACAGGGTTTCCACGAGCAGTACTTC
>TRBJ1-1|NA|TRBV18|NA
CASSPQLSEAVNTEAFF
TGTGCCAGCTCACCCCAGCTCAGCGAGGCTGTCAACACTGAAGCTTTCTTT
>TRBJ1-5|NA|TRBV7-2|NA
CASSLRGRNQPQHF
TGTGCCAGCAGCTTACGAGGGCGCAATCAGCCCCAGCATTTT
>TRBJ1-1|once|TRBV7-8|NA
CASSLQGRSTEAFF
TGTGCCAGCAGCTTACAGGGCCGGAGCACTGAAGCTTTCTTT
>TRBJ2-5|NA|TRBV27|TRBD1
CASSSYRGRETQYF
TGTGCCAGCAGTAGTTACAGGGGGCGTGAGACCCAGTACTTC